Shown below are 3 T cell receptor beta chains from a single sample sequenced in a study of T cell responses to AZD1222 COVID-19 vaccine (dated by TCRdb to about 2021). Sample time point, as interpreted from the label and publication: baseline before first vaccination. To prepare the library, the immunoSEQ multiplex PCR assay was applied. TCRdb stores this immuneACCESS table with in-frame sequences only. Part of the clones is absent; in the studies checked, under half of the shortfall reflects unresolved V genes, and no reason is known for the rest. The sample profile shows about 87,000 clones; 90% of them were found once. Of the sample, approximately 9.1% falls within the top ten clones. This sample comprised peripheral blood, obtained on day 0 of AZD1222 vaccination. The receptors stem from an adult in good health.

This sequence joins TRBV4-1 and TRBJ2-3; TRBD2 agrees at 12 bases. Germline lookup yields CDR1 MGHRA and CDR2 YSYEKL. CDR3 length equals 18 residues. V lost 0 bases to trimming and J lost 3 bases; unmatched junction nucleotides: 7. The CDR3, as DNA: TGCGCCAGCAGCCAAGATCTGGCTAGCGGGGGGGCGACAGATACGCAGTATTTT. Translated, it gives CASSQDLASGGATDTQYF.

The chain is built from TRBV28 and TRBJ1-5, with a possible D match to TRBD1 (6 bases). CDR1 is MDHEN, CDR2 SYDVKM, per germline. The CDR3 has 16 residues. Trimming stripped 7 bases from V and 2 bases from J, with 18 bases between. The CDR3 is CASTLLYRAGNQPQHF. Written as DNA, the CDR3 is TGTGCCAGCACCTTGCTGTACAGGGCCGGCAATCAGCCCCAGCATTTT.

CDR3 amino acids: CSAPSGNTIYF. The CDR3 DNA follows: TGCAGTGCTCCCTCTGGAAACACCATATATTTT. The chain combines TRBV20-1 with TRBJ1-3; D is undetermined. The CDR3 loop spans 11 amino acids. The V end lost 5 bases, the J end lost 0 bases, and 2 bases lay between the germline ends. In germline, CDR1 is DFQATT, CDR2 SNEGSKA (reference sequence).